This T cell receptor beta chain derives from a study of control samples from healthy donors and cancer patients (dated by TCRdb to 2020 to 2021). The method behind the library was the immunoSEQ multiplex PCR assay. The table was pulled from immuneACCESS by TCRdb, which kept in-frame rearrangements only. Such tables lose some clones; where checked, under half of the loss comes from unresolved V genes, and the rest has no known cause. The sample yields 130,000 to 150,000 clones; roughly 92% were counted once. Clones ranked in the top ten supply about 11% of the sample. Inclusive of the bounding cysteine and phenylalanine, the CDR3 is 10 residues long. Of the read, only the CDR3 DNA is kept; its 30 bases are in frame from base 1. At the junction V is shortened by 6 bases and J by 8 bases, with 5 bases in between. The germline V gene provides CDR1 LGHNT and CDR2 FRNRAP. With respect to this clone: Its binding antigen is unknown. Qualities for individual bases were not recorded, and no much larger clone is one base off.

The TCR was taken from a man aged 25 to 40 in good health. Sequencing was performed on blood. The sequence links TRBV12-5 to TRBJ2-1, with the D gene uncertain. The nucleotides are TGTGCTAGTGGCCCGTATGAGCAGTTCTTC. The encoded protein is CASGPYEQFF.